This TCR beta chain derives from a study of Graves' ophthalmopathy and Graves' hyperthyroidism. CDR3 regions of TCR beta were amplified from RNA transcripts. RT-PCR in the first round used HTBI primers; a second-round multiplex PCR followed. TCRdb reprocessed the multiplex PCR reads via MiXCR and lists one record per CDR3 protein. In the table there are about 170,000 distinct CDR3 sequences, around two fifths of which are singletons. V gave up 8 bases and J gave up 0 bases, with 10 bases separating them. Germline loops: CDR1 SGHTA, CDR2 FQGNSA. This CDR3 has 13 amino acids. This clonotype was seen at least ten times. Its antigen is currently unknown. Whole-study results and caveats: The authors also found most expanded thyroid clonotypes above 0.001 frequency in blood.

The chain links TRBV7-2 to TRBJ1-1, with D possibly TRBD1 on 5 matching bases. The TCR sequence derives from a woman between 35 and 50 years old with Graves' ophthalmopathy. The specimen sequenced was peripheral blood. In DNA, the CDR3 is TGTGCCAGCGAGGGGACGCTGAACACTGAAGCTTTCTTT. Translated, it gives CASEGTLNTEAFF.